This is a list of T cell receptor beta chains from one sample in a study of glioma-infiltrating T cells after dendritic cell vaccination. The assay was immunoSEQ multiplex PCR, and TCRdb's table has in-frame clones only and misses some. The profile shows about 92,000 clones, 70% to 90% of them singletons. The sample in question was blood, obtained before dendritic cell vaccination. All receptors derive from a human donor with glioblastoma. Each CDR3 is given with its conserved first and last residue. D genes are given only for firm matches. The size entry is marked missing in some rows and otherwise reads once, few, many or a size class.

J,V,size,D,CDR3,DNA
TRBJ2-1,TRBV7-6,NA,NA,CASSFRPDYLGAKGSYNEQFF,TGTGCCAGCAGCTTTCGCCCGGACTACCTAGGGGCCAAGGGCTCCTACAATGAGCAGTTCTTC
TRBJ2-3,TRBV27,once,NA,CASSFASTDTQYF,TGTGCCAGCAGTTTTGCGAGCACAGATACGCAGTATTTT
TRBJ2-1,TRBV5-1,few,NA,CASTSTTSPLDEQFF,TGCGCCAGCACCAGTACTACCAGCCCTCTGGATGAGCAGTTCTTC
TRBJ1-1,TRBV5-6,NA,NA,CASSLRGGTVNTEAFF,TGTGCCAGCAGCTTGCGTGGGGGGACGGTGAACACTGAAGCTTTCTTT
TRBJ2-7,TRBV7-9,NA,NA,CASSFRSYEQYF,TGTGCCAGCAGCTTCAGATCCTACGAGCAGTACTTC
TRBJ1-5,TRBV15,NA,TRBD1,CATHNRTGGFSQPQHF,TGTGCCACCCATAATAGGACAGGGGGCTTCAGTCAGCCCCAGCATTTT
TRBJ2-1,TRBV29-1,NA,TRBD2,CSVELPSGVDNEQFF,TGCAGCGTTGAACTTCCTAGCGGCGTCGACAATGAGCAGTTCTTC
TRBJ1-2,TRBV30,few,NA,CAWSVHGANYGYTF,TGTGCCTGGAGTGTTCATGGGGCAAACTATGGCTACACCTTC
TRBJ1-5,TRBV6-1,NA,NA,CASSEAGAAGPNQPQHF,TGTGCCAGCAGTGAAGCGGGGGCGGCCGGGCCCAATCAGCCCCAGCATTTT
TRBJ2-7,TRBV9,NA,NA,CASSPGTGGTGSWEQYF,TGTGCCAGCAGCCCCGGGACGGGGGGGACAGGGAGTTGGGAGCAGTACTTC
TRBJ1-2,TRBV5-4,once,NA,CASSLFGDVAGYTF,TGTGCCAGCAGCTTGTTCGGGGATGTTGCTGGCTACACCTTC
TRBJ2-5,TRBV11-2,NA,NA,CASSSRQPRETQYF,TGTGCCAGCAGCTCCCGACAGCCCCGAGAGACCCAGTACTTC
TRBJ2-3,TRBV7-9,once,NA,CASSLAVGATDTQYF,TGTGCCAGCAGCTTAGCGGTGGGGGCAACAGATACGCAGTATTTT
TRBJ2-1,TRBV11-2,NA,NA,CASSLEGQALNNEQFF,TGTGCCAGCAGCTTAGAGGGGCAGGCCCTGAACAATGAGCAGTTCTTC
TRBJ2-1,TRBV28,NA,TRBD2,CASSLFWTSGSSLYNEQFF,TGTGCCAGCAGTTTATTTTGGACTAGCGGGAGTAGTCTCTACAATGAGCAGTTCTTC
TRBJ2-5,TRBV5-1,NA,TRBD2,CASSLALAGLHQETQYF,TGCGCCAGCAGCCTGGCCTTAGCGGGACTTCACCAAGAGACCCAGTACTTC
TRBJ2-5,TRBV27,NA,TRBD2,CASSLAGATETQYF,TGTGCCAGCAGTTTAGCGGGAGCTACAGAGACCCAGTACTTC
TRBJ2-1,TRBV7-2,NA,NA,CASSPQHFSYNEQFF,TGTGCCAGCAGCCCACAGCATTTCTCCTACAATGAGCAGTTCTTC
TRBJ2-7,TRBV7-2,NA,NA,CASSRRLDRYEQYF,TGTGCCAGCAGCCGCCGACTCGATAGGTACGAGCAGTACTTC
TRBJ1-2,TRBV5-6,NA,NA,CASSPAGRGDGYTF,TGTGCCAGCAGCCCCGCGGGCAGGGGTGATGGCTACACCTTC
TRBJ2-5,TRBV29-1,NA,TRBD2,CSTRGGRETQYF,TGCAGCACTCGGGGGGGCCGCGAGACCCAGTACTTC
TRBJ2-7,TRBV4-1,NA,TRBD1,CASSQEGTGGYEQYF,TGCGCCAGCAGCCAAGAAGGGACAGGGGGGTACGAGCAGTACTTC
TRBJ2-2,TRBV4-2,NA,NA,CASSQEFGGSSTGELFF,TGTGCCAGCAGCCAAGAATTTGGCGGAAGCAGCACCGGGGAGCTGTTTTTT
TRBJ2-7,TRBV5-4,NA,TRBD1,CASSRDRGYEQYF,TGTGCCAGCAGCCGTGACAGGGGCTACGAGCAGTACTTC
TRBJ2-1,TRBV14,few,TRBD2,CASSQLLAGSYEQFF,TGTGCCAGCAGCCAATTACTAGCGGGCTCTTATGAGCAGTTCTTC
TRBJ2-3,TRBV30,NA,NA,CAWRDTPYNTDTQYF,TGTGCCTGGAGAGATACCCCATACAACACAGATACGCAGTATTTT
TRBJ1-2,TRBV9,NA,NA,CASSATNYGYTF,TGTGCCAGCAGCGCCACTAACTATGGCTACACCTTC
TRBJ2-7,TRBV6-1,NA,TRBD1,CASSSGTGKYYEQYF,TGTGCCAGCAGCTCGGGGACAGGGAAGTACTACGAGCAGTACTTC
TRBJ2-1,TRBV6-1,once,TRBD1,CASSGLGGQGQNEQFF,TGTGCCAGCAGTGGTCTGGGGGGACAGGGGCAGAATGAGCAGTTCTTC
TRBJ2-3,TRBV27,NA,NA,CASRLRVGTDTQYF,TGTGCCAGCAGGCTCAGGGTGGGCACAGATACGCAGTATTTT
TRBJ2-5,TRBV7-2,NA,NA,CASSPRTRQETQYF,TGTGCCAGCAGCCCCCGGACAAGACAAGAGACCCAGTACTTC